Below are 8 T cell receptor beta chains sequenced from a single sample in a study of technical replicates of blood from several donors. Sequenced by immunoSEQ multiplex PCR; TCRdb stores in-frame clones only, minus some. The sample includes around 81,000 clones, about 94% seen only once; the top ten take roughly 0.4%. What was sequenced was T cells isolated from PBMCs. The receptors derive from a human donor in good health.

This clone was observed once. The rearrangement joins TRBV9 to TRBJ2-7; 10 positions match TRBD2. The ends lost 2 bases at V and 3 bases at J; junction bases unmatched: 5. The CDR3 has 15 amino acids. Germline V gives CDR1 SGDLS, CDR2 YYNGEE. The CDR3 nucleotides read TGTGCCAGCAGCGTTGGACTAGCGGAGCTCTACGAGCAGTACTTC. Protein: CASSVGLAELYEQYF.

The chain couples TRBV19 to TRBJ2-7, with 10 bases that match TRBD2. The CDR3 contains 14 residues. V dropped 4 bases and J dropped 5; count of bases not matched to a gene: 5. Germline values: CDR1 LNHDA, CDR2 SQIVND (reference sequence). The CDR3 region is CASSTYGTSDEQYF. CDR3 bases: TGTGCCAGTAGTACCTACGGGACTAGCGACGAGCAGTACTTC.

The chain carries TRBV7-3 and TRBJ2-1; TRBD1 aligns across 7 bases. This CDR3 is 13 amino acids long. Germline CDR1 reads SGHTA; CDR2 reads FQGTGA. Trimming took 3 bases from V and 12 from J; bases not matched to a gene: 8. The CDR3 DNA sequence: TGTGCCAGCAGCTTGTTAGTGACAGGGTTGCAGTTCTTC. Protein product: CASSLLVTGLQFF.

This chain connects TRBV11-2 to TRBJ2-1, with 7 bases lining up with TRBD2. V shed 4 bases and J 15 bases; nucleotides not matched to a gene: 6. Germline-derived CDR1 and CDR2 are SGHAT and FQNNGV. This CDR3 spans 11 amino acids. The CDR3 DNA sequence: TGTGCCAGCAGCTATGGGACTACCTTGTTCTTC. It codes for CASSYGTTLFF.

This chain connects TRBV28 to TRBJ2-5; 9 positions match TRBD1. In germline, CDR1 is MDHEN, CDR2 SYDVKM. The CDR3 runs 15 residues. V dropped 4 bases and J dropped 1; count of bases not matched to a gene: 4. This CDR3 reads CASSSLTGGQETQYF. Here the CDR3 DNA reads TGTGCCAGCAGTTCTTTGACAGGGGGCCAAGAGACCCAGTACTTC.

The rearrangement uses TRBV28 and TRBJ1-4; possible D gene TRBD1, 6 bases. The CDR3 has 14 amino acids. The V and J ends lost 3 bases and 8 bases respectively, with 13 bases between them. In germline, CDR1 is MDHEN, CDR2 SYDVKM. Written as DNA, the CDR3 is TGTGCCAGCAGTTTCTCAGGGGATGGGGAAAAACTGTTTTTT. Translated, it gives CASSFSGDGEKLFF. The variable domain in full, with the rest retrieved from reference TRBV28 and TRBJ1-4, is DVKVTQSSRYLVKRTGEKVFLECVQDMDHENMFWYRQDPGLGLRLIYFSYDVKMKEKGDIPEGYSVSREKKERFSLILESASTNQTSMYLCASSFSGDGEKLFFGSGTQLSVL.

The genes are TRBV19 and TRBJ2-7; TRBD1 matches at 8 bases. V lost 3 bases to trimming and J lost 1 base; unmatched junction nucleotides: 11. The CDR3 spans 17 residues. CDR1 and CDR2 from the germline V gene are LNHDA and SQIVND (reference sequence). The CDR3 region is CASSMGQGAVGSYEQYF. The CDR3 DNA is TGTGCCAGTAGTATGGGGCAGGGGGCGGTCGGGTCCTACGAGCAGTACTTC.

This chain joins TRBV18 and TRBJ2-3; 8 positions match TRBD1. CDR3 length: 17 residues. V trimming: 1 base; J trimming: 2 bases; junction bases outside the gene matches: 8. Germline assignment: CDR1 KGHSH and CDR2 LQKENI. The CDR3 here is CASSPQTQGGPTDTQYF. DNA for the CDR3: TGTGCCAGCTCACCACAGACACAGGGGGGACCCACAGATACGCAGTATTTT.